These 5 T cell receptor beta chains originate from one sample sequenced in a study of tumor-infiltrating lymphocytes in oesophageal squamous cell carcinoma. TCRdb called the PCR reads again in MiXCR, with one record for every CDR3 protein. Among about 20,000 distinct CDR3 sequences listed, around two fifths were seen once. Sequenced: normal esophageal tissue next to the tumor. Every receptor here comes from a female donor with esophageal squamous cell carcinoma.

This clonotype has a count of ten or more. V gene TRBV7-2 combines with J gene TRBJ2-7, with D perhaps TRBD2 (6 bases). CDR3 length: 14 amino acids. Trimming took off 2 bases at V and 2 bases at J, with 10 bases between the two ends. CDR1 is SGHTA and CDR2 is FQGNSA in the germline V gene. CDR3 sequence (DNA): TGTGCCAGCAGCTTAATGGGGGGACCCTACGAGCAGTACTTC. Protein sequence: CASSLMGGPYEQYF.

V usage is TRBV7-2 and J usage is TRBJ2-5; D is tentatively TRBD1 or TRBD2 (5 bases each). V dropped 4 bases and J dropped 11 bases, with 23 bases sitting between them. The CDR3 runs to 15 residues. Germline CDR1 SGHTA, CDR2 FQGNSA. The CDR3 nucleotides are TGTGCCAGCAGCTATCGGGGCAGAGGGGCACATGAGCAGTACTTC. This encodes CASSYRGRGAHEQYF.

With respect to this clonotype: The limits of the CDR3 on the DNA are not certain, so only TCRdb's listed CDR3 is given. V gene TRBV7-8 combines with J gene TRBJ2-3; whether TRBD1, the table's D call, matches the DNA was not checked. The CDR3 extends over 21 residues, inclusive of both ends. From germline, CDR1 is SGHVS and CDR2 FQNEAQ. The CDR3: CASSPGTGRETQYFGAGELFF.

The chain joins TRBV7-3 to TRBJ2-5, with TRBD2 as a possible D gene (5 bases). The CDR3 runs to 15 residues. The germline V gene encodes CDR1 SGHTA and CDR2 FQGTGA. The V and J ends lost 3 bases and 4 bases respectively, with 15 bases between them. The CDR3 region has the DNA TGTGCCAGCAGCTTGTATGGGAGCTTGGGAGAGACCCAGTACTTC. This sequence encodes CASSLYGSLGETQYF.

This clonotype was seen at least ten times. A much larger clone differs by one base, so this may be a read error. The chain links TRBV24-1 to TRBJ2-7; D might be TRBD2 (6 bases). The length of the CDR3 is 16 residues. The germline V gene has CDR1 KGHDR and CDR2 SFDVKD. V lost 0 bases and J 7 bases, leaving 18 bases between the germline ends. The chain's CDR3 is CATSDLRFAGTNEQYF. The CDR3 DNA follows: TGTGCCACCAGTGATTTGCGGTTTGCGGGAACGAATGAGCAGTACTTC.